This TCR beta chain was sequenced for a study of molecular identifiers for immune sequencing clone quantification. Study in general: Replicates partitioned RNA from roughly 21,000 or 96,000 naive CD8 cells into five parts, sequencing four.

TCRdb independently ran MiXCR on the PCR reads; one entry per CDR3 protein. This sample has a few hundred thousand distinct CDR3 sequences; about 26% occur once, and the top ten carry 0.76%. CDR1 is PRHDT and CDR2 is FYEKMQ in the germline V gene (reference sequence). The length of the CDR3 is 14 residues. V lost 5 bases and J 4 bases, leaving 12 bases between the germline ends. Study-wide points: Under 1% of molecules in naive cells, but over 98% of effector molecules, belonged to clones above 20 RNA copies. Clone sizes could be underestimated for highly expanded clones when identical TCR molecules share a barcode.

Comment on this clonotype: Its antigen is currently unknown.

Material for sequencing was naive CD8+ T cells from blood, with Jurkat cell RNA spiked in. Subset noted: FACS-sorted CD8+CD4-CCR7+CD45RA+ naive T cells. The receptor was derived from a human donor in good health. Some libraries in this study had Jurkat cell RNA spiked in. The chain has TRBV13 and TRBJ2-1; D perhaps matches TRBD1 (6 bases). This CDR3 reads CASSHIRGYNEQFF. The DNA of the CDR3 is TGTGCCAGCAGCCATATAAGGGGGTACAATGAGCAGTTCTTC.